The clone carrying this T cell receptor beta chain was seen repeatedly, ten times or more. The antigen is undetermined. The sample comes from a study of CD8 T cells in ankylosing spondylitis. Overall study results and limits: Previous work reported some of these motif variants in the synovial fluid and blood of reactive arthritis. As reported, disease-linked clones showed significant enrichment in matched ankylosing spondylitis synovial fluid.

In TCRdb, the 5' RACE reads were re-called with MiXCR into one record per CDR3 protein. The sample carries approximately 250,000 distinct CDR3 sequences, around 8% recorded once. The germline CDR1 and CDR2 sequences are MDHEN and SYDVKM. The CDR3 is made up of 12 amino acids. The V gene end was trimmed by 4 bases and the J gene end by 7 bases; junction bases not matched to a gene: 2. The chain links TRBV28 to TRBJ2-3; 7 nucleotides agree with TRBD2. The material sequenced was blood, either unsorted or a sorted T cell fraction (not recorded which). The receptor was derived from a female donor with ankylosing spondylitis or in good health (not recorded which). CDR3 sequence: CASSYGRHTQYF. DNA of the CDR3: TGTGCCAGCAGTTACGGGAGGCATACGCAGTATTTT.